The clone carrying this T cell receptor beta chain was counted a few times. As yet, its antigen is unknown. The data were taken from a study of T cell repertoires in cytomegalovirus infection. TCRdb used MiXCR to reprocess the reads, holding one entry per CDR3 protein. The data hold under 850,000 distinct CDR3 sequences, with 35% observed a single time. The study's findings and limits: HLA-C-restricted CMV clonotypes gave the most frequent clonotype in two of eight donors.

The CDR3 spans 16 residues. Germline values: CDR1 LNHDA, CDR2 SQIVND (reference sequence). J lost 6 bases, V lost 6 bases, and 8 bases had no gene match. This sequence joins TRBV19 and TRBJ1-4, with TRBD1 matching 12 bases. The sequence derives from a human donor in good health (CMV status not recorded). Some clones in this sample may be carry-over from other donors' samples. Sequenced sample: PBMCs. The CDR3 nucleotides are TGTGCCAGTAGCCCGGGACAGGGGGCGTCATATGAAAAACTGTTTTTT. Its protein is CASSPGQGASYEKLFF.